This T cell receptor beta chain was obtained from a study of cytomegalovirus exposure and HLA in healthy donors. General study findings and limits: Being productive about 87% or about 30% of the time was typical of most TCR beta V segments in an earlier analysis. It was taken for granted in presence/absence analyses that sequencing depth across donors was roughly uniform. Later analysis identified several of the most significant clusters that appeared linked to common viral pathogens.

Of note for this clone: The antigen remains unidentified.

Germline assignment: CDR1 SGHRS and CDR2 YFSETQ. The CDR3 length is 14 residues. The J segment lost 7 bases and the V segment lost 8 bases, leaving 10 bases of the junction unmatched. The PCR had 60 Vbeta and 13 Jbeta primers. TCRdb's table, derived via immunoSEQ multiplex PCR, lists solely in-frame clones and lacks some. The data hold about 140,000 clones, with around 80% observed a single time. The chain has TRBV5-1 and TRBJ2-1; TRBD1 matches at 9 bases. This sequence originates from a man aged 18-30 years in good health and CMV-seropositive. Sequenced sample: PBMCs. As DNA, the CDR3 is TGCGCCAGTACCGGGACAGGGCTATGGAATGAGCAGTTCTTC. Protein sequence: CASTGTGLWNEQFF.